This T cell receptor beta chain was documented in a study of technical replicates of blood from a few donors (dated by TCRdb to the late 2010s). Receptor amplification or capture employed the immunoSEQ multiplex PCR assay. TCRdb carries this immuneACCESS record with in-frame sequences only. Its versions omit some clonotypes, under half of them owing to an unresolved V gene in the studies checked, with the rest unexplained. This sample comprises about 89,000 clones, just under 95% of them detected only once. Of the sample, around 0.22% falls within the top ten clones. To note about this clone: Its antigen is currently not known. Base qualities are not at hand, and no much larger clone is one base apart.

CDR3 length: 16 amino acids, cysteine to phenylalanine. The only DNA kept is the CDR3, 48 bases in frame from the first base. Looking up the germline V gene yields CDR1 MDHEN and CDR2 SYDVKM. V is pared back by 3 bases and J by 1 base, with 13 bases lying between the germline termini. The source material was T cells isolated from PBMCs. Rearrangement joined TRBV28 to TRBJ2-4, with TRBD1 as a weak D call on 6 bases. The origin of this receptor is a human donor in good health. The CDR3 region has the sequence CASSFRGNGAKNIQYF. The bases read TGTGCCAGCAGTTTTAGGGGGAATGGCGCCAAAAACATTCAGTACTTC.